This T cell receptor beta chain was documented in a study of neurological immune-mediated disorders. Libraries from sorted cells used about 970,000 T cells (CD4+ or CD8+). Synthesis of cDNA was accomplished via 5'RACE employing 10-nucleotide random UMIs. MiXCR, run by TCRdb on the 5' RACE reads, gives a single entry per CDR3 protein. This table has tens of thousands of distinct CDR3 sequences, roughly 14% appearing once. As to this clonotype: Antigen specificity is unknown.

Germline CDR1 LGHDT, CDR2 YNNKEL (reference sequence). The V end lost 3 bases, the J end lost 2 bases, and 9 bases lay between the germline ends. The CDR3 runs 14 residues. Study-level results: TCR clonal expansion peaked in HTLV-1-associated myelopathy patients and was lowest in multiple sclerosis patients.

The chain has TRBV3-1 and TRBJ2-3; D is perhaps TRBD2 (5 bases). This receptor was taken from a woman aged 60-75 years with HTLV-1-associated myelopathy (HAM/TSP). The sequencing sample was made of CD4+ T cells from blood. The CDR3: CASSQLTTTDTQYF. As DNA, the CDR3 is TGTGCCAGCAGCCAGCTGACTACCACAGATACGCAGTATTTT.